The source of this T cell receptor beta chain is a study of cytomegalovirus exposure and HLA in healthy donors. Only in-frame clones appear in the TCRdb table, and some are missing; sequencing was by immunoSEQ multiplex PCR. Of around 70,000 clones listed, around 96% are singletons. Germline CDR1 reads SGHTA; CDR2 reads FQGNSA. There are 15 residues in the CDR3. V dropped 5 bases and J dropped 1 base, with 14 bases sitting between them. Sequencing was performed on PBMCs. This clonotype originated in a man between 18 and 35 years old in good health and CMV-seronegative. The chain is built from TRBV7-2 and TRBJ1-2; D is ambiguous. This chain's CDR3 is CASSLPGGVNYGYTF. The CDR3 DNA is TGTGCCAGCAGCCTCCCGGGCGGGGTTAACTATGGCTACACCTTC.